The present T cell receptor beta chain was sequenced within a study of control samples from healthy donors and cancer patients. Clones were sequenced by immunoSEQ multiplex PCR, and TCRdb holds only the in-frame ones, with some missing. Of about 130,000 clones in the sample, 88% were seen once. CDR1 is MNHEY and CDR2 is SMNVEV in the germline V gene (reference sequence). The CDR3 sequence is 15 residues long. V lost 5 bases and J 3 bases, leaving 16 bases between the germline ends. This chain connects TRBV27 to TRBJ1-2; D is uncertain. Material for sequencing was blood. The clonotype comes from a man aged 50 to 60 in good health. The CDR3: CASSPRANWDYGYTF. The CDR3 bases are TGTGCCAGCAGTCCCCGGGCCAATTGGGACTATGGCTACACCTTC.